This T cell receptor beta chain was sequenced during a study of cytomegalovirus exposure and HLA in healthy donors. Study-level findings and limits: A later analysis reportedly identified an Asian-associated ancestry cluster as carrying fewer N-insertions than the roughly 600-donor mean. Associated with cytomegalovirus, according to the listing, were fewer than 200 TCR beta chains. Analyzed later, association rates of TCRs varied across HLA loci, with DRB1 most and HLA-C fewest. Earlier analysis looked at TCR beta V segments, and most were productive about 87% or about 30% of the time.

CDR3 length equals 15 residues. From germline, CDR1 is SGHKS and CDR2 YYEKEE (reference sequence). The V and J ends lost 0 bases and 1 base respectively, with 11 bases between them. As concerns this clone: The antigen is undetermined.

Use of 60 Vbeta and 13 Jbeta primers characterized the PCR. The data were produced by immunoSEQ multiplex PCR, yet TCRdb's version contains in-frame clones alone and is incomplete. The sample gives 150,000 to 200,000 clones, 80% to 90% of which show up once; approximately 1.7% is in the top ten. The sequencing input was PBMCs. The chain has TRBV5-5 and TRBJ2-7; possibly TRBD2 for D (5 bases). The sequence derives from a man between 40 and 49 years old in good health and CMV-seropositive. The CDR3 loop is CASSLALLASYEQYF. CDR3 nucleotide sequence: TGTGCCAGCAGCTTGGCTCTGCTAGCATCCTACGAGCAGTACTTC.